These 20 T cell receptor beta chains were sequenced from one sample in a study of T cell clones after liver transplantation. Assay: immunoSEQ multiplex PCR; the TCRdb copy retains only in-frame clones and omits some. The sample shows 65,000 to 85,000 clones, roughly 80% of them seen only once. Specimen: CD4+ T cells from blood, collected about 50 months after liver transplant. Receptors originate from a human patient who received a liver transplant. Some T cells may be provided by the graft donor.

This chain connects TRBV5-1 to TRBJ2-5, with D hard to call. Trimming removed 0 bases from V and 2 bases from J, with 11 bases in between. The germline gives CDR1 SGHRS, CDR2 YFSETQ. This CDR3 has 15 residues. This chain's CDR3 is CASSLAVGPQETQYF. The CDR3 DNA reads TGCGCCAGCAGCTTGGCCGTCGGGCCTCAAGAGACCCAGTACTTC.

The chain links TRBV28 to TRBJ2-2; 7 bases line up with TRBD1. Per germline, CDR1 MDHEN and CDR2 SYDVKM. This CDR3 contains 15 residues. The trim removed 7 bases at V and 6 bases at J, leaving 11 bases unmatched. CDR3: CASTKTGNWAGELFF. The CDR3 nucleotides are TGTGCCAGCACAAAGACAGGGAATTGGGCCGGGGAGCTGTTTTTT.

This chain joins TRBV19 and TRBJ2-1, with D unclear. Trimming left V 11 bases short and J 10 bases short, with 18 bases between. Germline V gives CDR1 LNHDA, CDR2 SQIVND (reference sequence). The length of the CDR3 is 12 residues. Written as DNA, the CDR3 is TGTGCCGTGGGCCGAAGGGCCGACGAGCAGTTCTTC. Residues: CAVGRRADEQFF. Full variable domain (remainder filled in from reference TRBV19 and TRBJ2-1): DGGITQSPKYLFRKEGQNVTLSCEQNLNHDAMYWYRQDPGQGLRLIYYSQIVNDFQKGDIAEGYSVSREKKESFPLTVTSAQKNPTAFYLCAVGRRADEQFFGPGTRLTVL.

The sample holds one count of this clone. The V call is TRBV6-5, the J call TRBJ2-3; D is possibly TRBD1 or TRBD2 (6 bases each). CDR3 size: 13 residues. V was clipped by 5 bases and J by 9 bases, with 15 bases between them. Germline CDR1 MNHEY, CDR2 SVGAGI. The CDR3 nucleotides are TGTGCCAGCAGTGACGGGGGCCCGGGGACGCAGTATTTT. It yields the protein CASSDGGPGTQYF.

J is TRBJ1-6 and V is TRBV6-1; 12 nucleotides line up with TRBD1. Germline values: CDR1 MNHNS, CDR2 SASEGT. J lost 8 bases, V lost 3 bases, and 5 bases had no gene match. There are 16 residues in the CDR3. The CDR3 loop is CASSDPGQGADSPLHF. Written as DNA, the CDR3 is TGTGCCAGCAGTGACCCGGGACAGGGGGCGGATTCACCCCTCCACTTT.

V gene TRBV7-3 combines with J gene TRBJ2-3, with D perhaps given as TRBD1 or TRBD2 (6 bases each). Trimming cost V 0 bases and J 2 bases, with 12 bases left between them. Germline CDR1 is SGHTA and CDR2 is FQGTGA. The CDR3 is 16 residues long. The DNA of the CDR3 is TGTGCCAGCAGCTTAACTCCGAGGGGGGCCACAGATACGCAGTATTTT. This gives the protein CASSLTPRGATDTQYF. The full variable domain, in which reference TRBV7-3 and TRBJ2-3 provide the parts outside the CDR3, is GAGVSQTPSNKVTEKGKYVELRCDPISGHTALYWYRQSLGQGPEFLIYFQGTGAADDSGLPNDRFFAVRPEGSVSTLKIQRTERGDSAVYLCASSLTPRGATDTQYFGPGTRLTVL.

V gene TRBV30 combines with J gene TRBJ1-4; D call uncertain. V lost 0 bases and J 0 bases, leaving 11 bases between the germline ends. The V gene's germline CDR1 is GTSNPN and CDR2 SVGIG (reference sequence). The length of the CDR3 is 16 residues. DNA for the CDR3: TGTGCCTGGAGTGTACCCCCCCTCGCAACTAATGAAAAACTGTTTTTT. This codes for CAWSVPPLATNEKLFF.

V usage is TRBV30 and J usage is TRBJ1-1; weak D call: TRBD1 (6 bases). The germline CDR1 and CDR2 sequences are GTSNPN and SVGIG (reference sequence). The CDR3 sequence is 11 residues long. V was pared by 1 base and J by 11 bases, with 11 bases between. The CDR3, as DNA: TGTGCCTGGAGTGAACGGGGGCGTGCTTTCTTT. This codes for CAWSERGRAFF.

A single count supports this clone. DNA of the CDR3: TGTGCCAGCAGCTGGTCGGGGTATGAGCAGTTCTTC. This translates into CASSWSGYEQFF. The chain links TRBV7-9 to TRBJ2-1; D perhaps matches TRBD2 (5 bases). V lost 4 bases to trimming and J lost 8 bases, with 9 bases between them. Germline values: CDR1 SEHNR, CDR2 FQNEAQ (reference sequence). The CDR3 contains 12 residues.

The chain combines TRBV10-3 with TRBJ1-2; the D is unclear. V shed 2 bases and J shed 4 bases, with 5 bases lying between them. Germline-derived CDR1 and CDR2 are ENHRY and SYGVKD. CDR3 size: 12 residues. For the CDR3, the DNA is TGTGCCATCAGTGAGAGTACCTATGGCTACACCTTC. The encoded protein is CAISESTYGYTF.

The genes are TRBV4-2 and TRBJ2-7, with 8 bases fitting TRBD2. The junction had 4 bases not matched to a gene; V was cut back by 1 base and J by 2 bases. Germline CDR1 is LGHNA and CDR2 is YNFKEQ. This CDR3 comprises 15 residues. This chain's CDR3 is CASSQGSGGPYEQYF. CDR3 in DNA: TGTGCCAGCAGCCAAGGAAGCGGGGGACCCTACGAGCAGTACTTC.

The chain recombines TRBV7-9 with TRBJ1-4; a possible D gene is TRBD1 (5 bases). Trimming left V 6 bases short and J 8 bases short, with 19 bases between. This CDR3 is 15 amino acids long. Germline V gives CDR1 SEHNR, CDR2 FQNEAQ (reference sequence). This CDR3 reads CASSRYGTGSEKLFF. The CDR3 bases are TGTGCCAGCAGTCGATATGGGACGGGAAGCGAAAAACTGTTTTTT.

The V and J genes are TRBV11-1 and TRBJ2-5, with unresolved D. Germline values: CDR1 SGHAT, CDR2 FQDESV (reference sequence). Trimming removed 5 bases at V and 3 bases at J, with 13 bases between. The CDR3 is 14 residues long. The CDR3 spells CASSNPRVEETQYF. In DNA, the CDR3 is TGTGCCAGCAGCAACCCTCGGGTCGAAGAGACCCAGTACTTC. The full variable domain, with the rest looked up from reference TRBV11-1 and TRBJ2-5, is EAEVAQSPRYKITEKSQAVAFWCDPISGHATLYWYRQILGQGPELLVQFQDESVVDDSQLPKDRFSAERLKGVDSTLKIQPAELGDSAMYLCASSNPRVEETQYFGPGTRLLVL.

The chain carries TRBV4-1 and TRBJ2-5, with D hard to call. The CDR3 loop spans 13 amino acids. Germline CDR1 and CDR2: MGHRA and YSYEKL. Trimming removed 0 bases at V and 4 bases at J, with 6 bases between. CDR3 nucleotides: TGCGCCAGCAGCCAAGATCCAGGAGAGACCCAGTACTTC. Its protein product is CASSQDPGETQYF.

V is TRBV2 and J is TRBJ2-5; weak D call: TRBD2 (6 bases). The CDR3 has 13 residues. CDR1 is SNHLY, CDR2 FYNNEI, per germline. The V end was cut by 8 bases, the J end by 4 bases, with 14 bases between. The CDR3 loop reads CASQGRRVETQYF. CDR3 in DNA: TGTGCCAGCCAGGGCAGGAGGGTAGAGACCCAGTACTTC.

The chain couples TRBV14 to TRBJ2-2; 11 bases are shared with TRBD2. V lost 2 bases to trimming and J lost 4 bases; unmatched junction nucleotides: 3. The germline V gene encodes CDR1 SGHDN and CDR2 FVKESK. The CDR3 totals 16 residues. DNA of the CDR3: TGTGCCAGCAGCCAATTCGGACTAGCGGGCACCGGGGAGCTGTTTTTT. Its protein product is CASSQFGLAGTGELFF.

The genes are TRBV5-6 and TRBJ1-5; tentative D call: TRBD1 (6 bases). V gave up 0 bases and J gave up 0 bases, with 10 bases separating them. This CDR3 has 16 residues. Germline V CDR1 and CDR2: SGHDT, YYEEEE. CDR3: CASSLAYRASNQPQHF. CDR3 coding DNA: TGTGCCAGCAGCTTGGCTTACAGGGCTAGCAATCAGCCCCAGCATTTT.

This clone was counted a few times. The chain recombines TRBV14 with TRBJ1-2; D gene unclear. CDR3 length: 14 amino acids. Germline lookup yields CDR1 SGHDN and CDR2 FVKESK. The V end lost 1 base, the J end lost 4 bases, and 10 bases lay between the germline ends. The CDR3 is CASSQGGAGYGYTF. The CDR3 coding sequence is TGTGCCAGCAGCCAAGGTGGCGCGGGCTATGGCTACACCTTC.

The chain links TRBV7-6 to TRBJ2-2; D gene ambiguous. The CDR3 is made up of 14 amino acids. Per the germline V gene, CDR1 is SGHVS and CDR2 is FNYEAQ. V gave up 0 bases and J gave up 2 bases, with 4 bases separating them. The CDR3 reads CASSLALNTGELFF. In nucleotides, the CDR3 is TGTGCCAGCAGCTTAGCTCTAAACACCGGGGAGCTGTTTTTT.

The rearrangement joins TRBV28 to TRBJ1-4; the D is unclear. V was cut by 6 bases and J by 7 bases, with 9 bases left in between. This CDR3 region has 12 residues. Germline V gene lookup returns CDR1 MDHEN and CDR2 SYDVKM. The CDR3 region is CASRGNSEKLFF. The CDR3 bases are TGTGCCAGCAGGGGTAACAGTGAAAAACTGTTTTTT.